Below are 27 T cell receptor beta chains sequenced from a single sample in a study of identifying expanded T cells in peripheral blood. Clones were read by immunoSEQ multiplex PCR, and TCRdb kept only the in-frame ones, dropping some. This table has approximately 58,000 clones, approximately 83% appearing once. The sample comprised blood. The receptors were gathered from a person aged 18 to 75 in good health.

This clone was seen only once. The J gene is TRBJ2-1, the V gene TRBV7-2, with TRBD2 identical over 7 bases. The CDR3 spans 15 residues. With 2 bases clipped from V and 7 bases from J, the junction kept 8 bases outside the gene matches. The germline V gene has CDR1 SGHTA and CDR2 FQGNSA. CDR3 region: CASSLSGRAGNEQFF. CDR3 bases: TGTGCCAGCAGCTTAAGTGGGAGGGCCGGAAATGAGCAGTTCTTC.

The chain couples TRBV10-3 to TRBJ2-1, with D possibly called TRBD1 or TRBD2 (6 bases each). There are 14 residues in the CDR3. Germline V gene sequence: CDR1 ENHRY, CDR2 SYGVKD. V was pared by 6 bases and J by 6 bases, with 15 bases between. The CDR3 loop reads CAIRYGGSFNEQFF. CDR3 sequence (DNA): TGTGCCATCAGATACGGGGGCAGCTTCAATGAGCAGTTCTTC.

The chain employs TRBV19 and TRBJ2-1; TRBD2 agrees at 12 bases. Trimming cost V 5 bases and J 8 bases; bases outside gene matches: 7. CDR3 length: 15 residues. Germline CDR1 and CDR2: LNHDA and SQIVND (reference sequence). This CDR3 is CASSYLLAGGYEQFF. In DNA, the CDR3 is TGTGCCAGTAGTTATTTACTAGCGGGAGGCTATGAGCAGTTCTTC. Filled out from reference TRBV19 and TRBJ2-1, the complete variable domain reads DGGITQSPKYLFRKEGQNVTLSCEQNLNHDAMYWYRQDPGQGLRLIYYSQIVNDFQKGDIAEGYSVSREKKESFPLTVTSAQKNPTAFYLCASSYLLAGGYEQFFGPGTRLTVL.

The V gene is TRBV19, the J gene TRBJ1-1; D gene uncertain. The CDR3 is 14 amino acids. V gave up 2 bases and J gave up 2 bases, with 9 bases separating them. From germline, CDR1 is LNHDA and CDR2 SQIVND (reference sequence). The CDR3 sequence: CASSIQATNTEAFF. For the CDR3, the DNA is TGTGCCAGTAGTATACAGGCGACCAACACTGAAGCTTTCTTT.

V and J are TRBV10-2 and TRBJ1-3; D uncertain. Germline assignment: CDR1 WSHSY and CDR2 SAAADI. Deletions cut 2 bases from V and 4 bases from J, with 12 bases between. The CDR3 runs to 15 residues. This CDR3 is CASSEAPRRGNTIYF. The CDR3, as DNA: TGCGCCAGCAGTGAGGCCCCTCGGCGGGGAAACACCATATATTTT.

J is TRBJ1-1 and V is TRBV12-5; D unclear. The V gene lost 1 base and the J gene lost 3 bases, with 9 bases spanning the gap. Germline values: CDR1 LGHNT, CDR2 FRNRAP. CDR3 size: 14 residues. The CDR3 DNA reads TGTGCTAGTGGTTTGGGGGTGGAACACACTGAAGCTTTCTTT. Translated: CASGLGVEHTEAFF.

The chain is built from TRBV28 and TRBJ2-5, with D unresolved. The length of the CDR3 is 13 residues. V lost 4 bases and J lost 3, with 9 bases in between. Germline-derived CDR1 and CDR2 are MDHEN and SYDVKM. For the CDR3, the DNA is TGTGCCAGCAGTTCCCCGGCTAAAGAGACCCAGTACTTC. Its protein is CASSSPAKETQYF.

This clone appeared a few times. The chain has TRBV7-9 and TRBJ2-2; the D is unclear. Germline lookup yields CDR1 SEHNR and CDR2 FQNEAQ (reference sequence). The CDR3 totals 12 residues. V was cut by 4 bases and J by 4 bases, with 4 bases left in between. CDR3 loop: CASSSRTGELFF. CDR3 DNA sequence: TGTGCCAGCAGCTCCCGCACCGGGGAGCTGTTTTTT. Based on the CDR3 plus reference TRBV7-9 and TRBJ2-2, the full variable domain is DTGVSQNPRHKITKRGQNVTFRCDPISEHNRLYWYRQTLGQGPEFLTYFQNEAQLEKSRLLSDRFSAERPKGSFSTLEIQRTEQGDSAMYLCASSSRTGELFFGEGSRLTVL.

The V call is TRBV10-3, the J call TRBJ1-1, with D tentatively TRBD1 (5 bases). The CDR3 is made up of 14 amino acids. The ends were cut back, 2 bases at V and 4 bases at J, with 11 bases in the middle. The germline V gene has CDR1 ENHRY and CDR2 SYGVKD. This CDR3 reads CAISEVGDLTEAFF. CDR3 in DNA: TGTGCCATCAGTGAGGTGGGGGATCTCACTGAAGCTTTCTTT.

The gene calls are TRBV5-1 and TRBJ1-2, with D unresolved. The germline V gene encodes CDR1 SGHRS and CDR2 YFSETQ. V lost 0 bases and J lost 5, with 8 bases in between. The CDR3 extends over 13 amino acids. For the CDR3, the DNA is TGCGCCAGCAGCTTGGATTCCGAATATGGCTACACCTTC. Amino acids: CASSLDSEYGYTF.

About this clone itself: Distinct nucleotide sequences in the sample also encode this CDR3. This rearrangement joins TRBV11-2 to TRBJ2-1; a possible D gene is TRBD2 (7 bases). Germline V CDR1 and CDR2: SGHAT, FQNNGV. V was pared by 0 bases and J by 9 bases, with 12 bases between. This CDR3 has 14 residues. CDR3 nucleotide sequence: TGTGCCAGCAGCTTAGATCGCCGGGGGGCTGAGCAGTTCTTC. This translates into CASSLDRRGAEQFF.

The gene calls are TRBV19 and TRBJ2-1; 9 nucleotides agree with TRBD1. Germline CDR1 reads LNHDA; CDR2 reads SQIVND (reference sequence). The V gene end was trimmed by 7 bases and the J gene end by 6 bases; junction bases not matched to a gene: 13. The CDR3 spans 16 residues. CDR3 region: CASTQKQGASPNEQFF. In DNA form, the CDR3 reads TGTGCCAGTACCCAGAAACAGGGGGCCAGTCCCAATGAGCAGTTCTTC.

The chain is built from TRBV2 and TRBJ2-6, with D unresolved. This CDR3 contains 14 residues. Trimming took 8 bases from V and 0 from J, leaving 8 bases between them. Looked up from germline, CDR1 is SNHLY and CDR2 is FYNNEI. The CDR3 DNA sequence: TGTGCCAGCGGAGAGAGCTCTGGGGCCAACGTCCTGACTTTC. It encodes CASGESSGANVLTF. Using reference TRBV2 and TRBJ2-6 for the parts outside the CDR3, the full variable domain is EPEVTQTPSHQVTQMGQEVILRCVPISNHLYFYWYRQILGQKVEFLVSFYNNEISEKSEIFDDQFSVERPDGSNFTLKIRSTKLEDSAMYFCASGESSGANVLTFGAGSRLTVL.

This clone was seen a handful of times. J is TRBJ2-2 and V is TRBV15; D is undetermined. This CDR3 has 13 residues. Germline V gives CDR1 LNHNV, CDR2 YYDKDF (reference sequence). V was shortened by 1 base and J by 7 bases, with 7 bases between the two germline ends. Here the CDR3 reads CATSRVPSGELFF. The DNA of the CDR3 is TGTGCCACCAGCAGAGTACCAAGCGGGGAGCTGTTTTTT.

In its sample, this clone was seen a few times. The gene calls are TRBV5-1 and TRBJ1-4; possible D gene TRBD1, 5 bases. V lost 1 base to trimming and J lost 4 bases, with 8 bases between them. In germline, CDR1 is SGHRS, CDR2 YFSETQ. The CDR3 extends over 14 amino acids. Here the CDR3 reads CASSLRGDNEKLFF. The CDR3 region has the DNA TGCGCCAGCAGCTTGCGGGGCGATAATGAAAAACTGTTTTTT.

The J gene is TRBJ2-7, the V gene TRBV30; D is perhaps TRBD1 or TRBD2 (6 bases each). V gave up 8 bases and J gave up 3 bases, with 14 bases separating them. This CDR3 region has 12 residues. Germline lookup yields CDR1 GTSNPN and CDR2 SVGIG (reference sequence). The chain's CDR3 is CALKEGGYEQYF. Here the CDR3 DNA reads TGTGCCCTAAAAGAGGGGGGCTACGAGCAGTACTTC.

The chain uses TRBV18 and TRBJ2-5; 8 bases fit TRBD1. With 5 bases clipped from V and 5 bases from J, the junction kept 7 bases outside the gene matches. CDR1 and CDR2 from the germline V gene are KGHSH and LQKENI. The CDR3 covers 14 residues. CDR3 in amino acids: CASSAGQGGETQYF. In DNA form, the CDR3 reads TGTGCCAGCTCAGCCGGACAGGGCGGGGAGACCCAGTACTTC.

The genes are TRBV19 and TRBJ2-3; TRBD1 aligns across 11 bases. With V trimmed by 5 bases and J by 7 bases, 14 bases remained unmatched. The CDR3 totals 17 residues. Germline V gene sequence: CDR1 LNHDA, CDR2 SQIVND (reference sequence). This chain's CDR3 is CASSPGTGGGLGHTQYF. CDR3 DNA: TGTGCCAGTAGTCCAGGGACAGGGGGTGGACTAGGCCATACGCAGTATTTT.

The J gene is TRBJ2-3, the V gene TRBV2, with a tentative D call TRBD1 (5 bases). This CDR3 is built from 15 residues. The germline V and J ends were trimmed by 6 bases and 7 bases, with 20 bases remaining between them. Germline loops: CDR1 SNHLY, CDR2 FYNNEI. In DNA, the CDR3 is TGTGCCAGCAGAAACAAGGGGTTTTATAATCATACGCAGTATTTT. This translates into CASRNKGFYNHTQYF. Full variable domain (rest looked up from reference TRBV2 and TRBJ2-3): EPEVTQTPSHQVTQMGQEVILRCVPISNHLYFYWYRQILGQKVEFLVSFYNNEISEKSEIFDDQFSVERPDGSNFTLKIRSTKLEDSAMYFCASRNKGFYNHTQYFGPGTRLTVL.

The chain joins TRBV15 to TRBJ2-1; the match to TRBD2 covers 12 bases. The CDR3 runs to 15 residues. CDR1 is LNHNV, CDR2 YYDKDF, per germline (reference sequence). The V segment lost 3 bases and the J segment 7 bases; nucleotides outside the gene matches: 4. The CDR3 loop reads CATSRRLAGVNEQFF. In DNA form, the CDR3 reads TGTGCCACCAGCAGGAGACTAGCGGGAGTAAATGAGCAGTTCTTC.

The V gene is TRBV7-8, the J gene TRBJ2-3; no firm D call. Germline CDR1 is SGHVS and CDR2 is FQNEAQ. The CDR3 runs to 16 residues. V lost 2 bases and J 0 bases, leaving 12 bases between the germline ends. The CDR3 DNA reads TGTGCCAGCAGCTTACTTCGCGTCCTGAGCACAGATACGCAGTATTTT. This encodes CASSLLRVLSTDTQYF. Combining the CDR3 with reference TRBV7-8 and TRBJ2-3 gives the whole variable domain GAGVSQSPRYKVAKRGQDVALRCDPISGHVSLFWYQQALGQGPEFLTYFQNEAQLDKSGLPSDRFFAERPEGSVSTLKIQRTQQEDSAVYLCASSLLRVLSTDTQYFGPGTRLTVL.

The V call is TRBV9, the J call TRBJ2-2, with D possibly being TRBD1 (5 bases). The CDR3 consists of 14 residues. Germline V gene sequence: CDR1 SGDLS, CDR2 YYNGEE. Trimming removed 0 bases from V and 6 bases from J, with 9 bases in between. CDR3 nucleotide sequence: TGTGCCAGCAGCGTAGAAATAGGGGCCGGGGAGCTGTTTTTT. It encodes CASSVEIGAGELFF.

The V and J genes are TRBV6-5 and TRBJ2-2; tentative D call: TRBD1 (6 bases). Germline loops: CDR1 MNHEY, CDR2 SVGAGI. Trimming cost V 7 bases and J 0 bases, with 9 bases left between them. The CDR3 has 14 residues. CDR3 protein: CASKGGPNTGELFF. The CDR3 nucleotides read TGTGCCAGCAAAGGGGGACCGAACACCGGGGAGCTGTTTTTT.

J is TRBJ2-5 and V is TRBV20-1; no clear D gene. With 5 bases removed from V and 6 bases from J, the gap between germline ends came to 7 bases. This CDR3 has 10 amino acids. Germline V gives CDR1 DFQATT, CDR2 SNEGSKA (reference sequence). CDR3 bases: TGCAGTGCTGAAAGCCAGACCCAGTACTTC. Protein product: CSAESQTQYF.

V usage is TRBV5-4 and J usage is TRBJ1-1; no definite D call. The CDR3 sequence is 13 residues long. CDR1 is SGHNT and CDR2 is YYREEE in the germline V gene (reference sequence). V was shortened by 2 bases and J by 0 bases, with 5 bases between the two germline ends. CDR3 protein: CASSFGLNTEAFF. The CDR3 coding sequence is TGTGCCAGCAGCTTCGGGCTGAACACTGAAGCTTTCTTT.

The chain uses TRBV11-2 and TRBJ2-3; D might be TRBD2 (6 bases). The CDR3 extends over 15 amino acids. Trimming removed 4 bases from V and 2 bases from J, with 13 bases in between. CDR1 is SGHAT, CDR2 FQNNGV, per germline. The CDR3, as DNA: TGTGCCAGCAGCTCAAGACGGAGGGACACAGATACGCAGTATTTT. Protein sequence: CASSSRRRDTDTQYF. Filled out from reference TRBV11-2 and TRBJ2-3, the complete variable domain reads EAGVAQSPRYKIIEKRQSVAFWCNPISGHATLYWYQQILGQGPKLLIQFQNNGVVDDSQLPKDRFSAERLKGVDSTLKIQPAKLEDSAVYLCASSSRRRDTDTQYFGPGTRLTVL.

The table lists this clone with a count of one. The junction and the germline gene differ at one end; a read error may be behind it. The genes are TRBV18 and TRBJ2-7; 11 bases line up with TRBD1. The germline V gene encodes CDR1 KGHSH and CDR2 LQKENI. CDR3 length equals 14 residues. The CDR3 bases are TGTGCCAGCTCACCACCTGGGGAGGGACAGGGGGGGACCTTC. Translated: CASSPPGEGQGGTF. Variable domain in full (rest from reference TRBV18 and TRBJ2-7): NAGVMQNPRHLVRRRGQEARLRCSPMKGHSHVYWYRQLPEEGLKFMVYLQKENIIDESGMPKERFSAEFPKEGPSILRIQQVVRGDSAAYFCASSPPGEGQGGTFGPGTRLTVT.